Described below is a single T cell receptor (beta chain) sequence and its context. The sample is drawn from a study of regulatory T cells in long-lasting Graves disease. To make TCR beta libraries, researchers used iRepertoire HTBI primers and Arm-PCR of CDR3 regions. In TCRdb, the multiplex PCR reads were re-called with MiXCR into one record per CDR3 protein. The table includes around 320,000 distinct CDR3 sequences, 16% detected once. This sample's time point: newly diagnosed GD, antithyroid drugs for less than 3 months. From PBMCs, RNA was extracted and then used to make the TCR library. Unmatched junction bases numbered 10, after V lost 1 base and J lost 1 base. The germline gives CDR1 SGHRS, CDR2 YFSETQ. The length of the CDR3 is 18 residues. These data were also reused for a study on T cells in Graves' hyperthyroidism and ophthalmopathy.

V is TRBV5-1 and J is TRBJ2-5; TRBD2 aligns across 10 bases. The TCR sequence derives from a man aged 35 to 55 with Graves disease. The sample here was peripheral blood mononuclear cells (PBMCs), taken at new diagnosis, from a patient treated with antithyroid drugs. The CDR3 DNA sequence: TGCGCCAGCAGCTTGAGGGCTCTAGCGGGGGCTTTCCAAGAGACCCAGTACTTC. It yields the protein CASSLRALAGAFQETQYF.